The 18 T cell receptor beta chains below were found in one sample sequenced in a study of blood T cell repertoires in COVID-19. The protocol was immunoSEQ multiplex PCR, while the TCRdb copy is restricted to in-frame clones and leaves out a portion. The table lists about 210,000 clones, around 86% of them singletons, with 8% to 9% in the top ten. Source material: PBMCs or T cells enriched from blood (not recorded which). These receptors all stem from a woman in her 50s with acute COVID-19.

The chain has TRBV19 and TRBJ2-3, with D possibly matching TRBD1 (6 bases). Per germline, CDR1 LNHDA and CDR2 SQIVND (reference sequence). The CDR3 length is 19 residues. The ends were cut back, 3 bases at V and 4 bases at J, with 26 bases in the middle. The CDR3 DNA reads as TGTGCCAGTAGTATCCCCCGTGGGGGCAGCCGGAGGTTATCAGATACGCAGTATTTT. Protein product: CASSIPRGGSRRLSDTQYF.

This chain links TRBV5-6 with TRBJ1-6, with 9 bases fitting TRBD1. The V segment lost 4 bases and the J segment 7 bases; nucleotides outside the gene matches: 9. Looked up from germline, CDR1 is SGHDT and CDR2 is YYEEEE. This CDR3 comprises 16 residues. CDR3 loop: CASSHRRDRANSPLHF. The CDR3 DNA is TGTGCCAGCAGCCACCGAAGGGACAGGGCAAATTCACCCCTCCACTTT.

The chain joins TRBV5-5 to TRBJ2-4; D ambiguous. V gave up 5 bases and J gave up 6 bases, with 15 bases separating them. Germline lookup yields CDR1 SGHKS and CDR2 YYEKEE (reference sequence). The CDR3 is made up of 14 amino acids. The CDR3 nucleotides read TGTGCCAGCAGTCTCGCACAAGATATAAACATTCAGTACTTC. Encoded protein: CASSLAQDINIQYF.

This sequence joins TRBV30 and TRBJ2-5; TRBD1 matches 8 bases. Germline V gene lookup returns CDR1 GTSNPN and CDR2 SVGIG (reference sequence). This CDR3 region has 14 residues. The V and J ends lost 0 bases and 6 bases, in that order; junction bases with no gene match: 6. CDR3 residues: CAWSVPGGAKTQYF. CDR3 nucleotides: TGTGCCTGGAGTGTACCAGGGGGCGCGAAGACCCAGTACTTC.

The V gene is TRBV7-8, the J gene TRBJ1-2, with 8 positions matching TRBD1. This CDR3 is 18 amino acids long. After removal of 1 base from V and 7 bases from J, the junction contained 17 bases not matched to a gene. Germline V gene data show CDR1 as SGHVS and CDR2 as FQNEAQ. CDR3 sequence: CASSLEWQGARGGAGYTF. The CDR3 DNA reads TGTGCCAGCAGCTTAGAGTGGCAGGGGGCCCGAGGCGGGGCTGGCTACACCTTC.

The V call is TRBV7-8, the J call TRBJ2-1; 8 bases agree with TRBD2. Trimming took 2 bases from V and 7 from J; bases not matched to a gene: 4. Germline V lookup: CDR1 SGHVS, CDR2 FQNEAQ. This CDR3 spans 14 amino acids. The CDR3 DNA reads as TGTGCCAGCAGCTTACGGGGGGGGCTTAATGAGCAGTTCTTC. Its protein is CASSLRGGLNEQFF.

The V call is TRBV6-5, the J call TRBJ2-3, with TRBD1 matching 8 bases. Trimming cost V 4 bases and J 2 bases; bases outside gene matches: 8. The germline CDR1 and CDR2 sequences are MNHEY and SVGAGI. This CDR3 has 16 amino acids. The CDR3 here is CASSSLGTGSTDTQYF. The DNA of the CDR3 is TGTGCCAGCAGTTCCTTAGGGACAGGATCCACAGATACGCAGTATTTT.

This CDR3 is CASSSILRQDGYGYTF. CDR3 DNA sequence: TGTGCCAGCAGTTCGATTCTAAGACAGGACGGGTATGGCTACACCTTC. V is TRBV6-2 or TRBV6-3 and J is TRBJ1-2; D perhaps matches TRBD1 (6 bases). The germline CDR1 and CDR2 sequences are MNHEY and SVGEGT. V was pared by 4 bases and J by 5 bases, with 20 bases between. The CDR3 covers 16 residues.

This chain connects TRBV4-2 to TRBJ1-3, with a tentative D call TRBD1 (6 bases). The CDR3 extends over 16 amino acids. Trimming stripped 4 bases from V and 0 bases from J, with 13 bases between. The germline gives CDR1 LGHNA, CDR2 YNFKEQ. CDR3: CASSLAGALSGNTIYF. Here the CDR3 DNA reads TGTGCCAGCAGCCTCGCGGGGGCGCTCTCTGGAAACACCATATATTTT.

V usage is TRBV7-2 and J usage is TRBJ2-1; possibly TRBD2 for D (6 bases). The CDR3 extends over 15 amino acids. The V end lost 3 bases, the J end lost 6 bases, and 15 bases lay between the germline ends. From germline, CDR1 is SGHTA and CDR2 FQGNSA. The DNA of the CDR3 is TGTGCCAGCAGCTTTGGGGGGATTCCCGTCAATGAGCAGTTCTTC. Amino acids: CASSFGGIPVNEQFF. The whole variable domain, remainder taken from reference TRBV7-2 and TRBJ2-1, is GAGVSQSPSNKVTEKGKDVELRCDPISGHTALYWYRQSLGQGLEFLIYFQGNSAPDKSGLPSDRFSAERTGGSVSTLTIQRTQQEDSAVYLCASSFGGIPVNEQFFGPGTRLTVL.

The chain couples TRBV27 to TRBJ2-1; 7 bases align to TRBD1. Germline V gives CDR1 MNHEY, CDR2 SMNVEV (reference sequence). Trimming at V came to 3 bases and at J to 6 bases, leaving 5 bases not matched to a gene. The CDR3 sequence is 14 residues long. The CDR3 spells CASSFVDRPNEQFF. The CDR3 DNA reads as TGTGCCAGCAGTTTCGTGGACAGGCCCAATGAGCAGTTCTTC.

This rearrangement joins TRBV6-2 or TRBV6-3 to TRBJ2-7, with a weak D call TRBD1 (5 bases). There are 14 residues in the CDR3. Per the germline V gene, CDR1 is MNHEY and CDR2 is SVGEGT. Between the trimmed V and J ends, which lost 5 bases and 6 bases, there was a span of 17 bases. This CDR3 is CASSRRQSVVEQYF. The CDR3 region has the DNA TGTGCCAGCAGTCGGCGACAGTCGGTGGTCGAGCAGTACTTC.

The chain carries TRBV19 and TRBJ1-1; TRBD1 is a possible D gene (6 bases). The germline CDR1 and CDR2 sequences are LNHDA and SQIVND (reference sequence). Trimming shortened V by 7 bases and J by 4 bases, and 13 bases separated the two germline ends. The CDR3 has 13 residues. The chain's CDR3 is CASTPTGITEAFF. In nucleotides, the CDR3 is TGTGCCAGTACTCCGACAGGAATCACTGAAGCTTTCTTT.

The chain joins TRBV10-2 to TRBJ1-3; weak D call: TRBD1 (5 bases). V was trimmed by 7 bases and J by 7 bases, leaving 5 bases between them. There are 10 residues in the CDR3. The germline CDR1 and CDR2 sequences are WSHSY and SAAADI. CDR3 sequence: CASKGNTIYF. CDR3 in DNA: TGCGCCAGCAAGGGGAACACCATATATTTT.

This rearrangement joins TRBV2 to TRBJ2-3; D gene uncertain. Germline assignment: CDR1 SNHLY and CDR2 FYNNEI. The germline V and J ends were trimmed by 6 bases and 5 bases, with 12 bases remaining between them. The CDR3 contains 13 residues. The CDR3 coding sequence is TGTGCCAGCAGCGGCGGTGTGGAAGATACGCAGTATTTT. Its protein product is CASSGGVEDTQYF.

The rearrangement links TRBV5-4 to TRBJ2-3; D is uncertain. Germline V gene sequence: CDR1 SGHNT, CDR2 YYREEE (reference sequence). Deletions cut 1 base from V and 3 bases from J, with 9 bases between. This CDR3 has 14 amino acids. CDR3 sequence (DNA): TGTGCCAGCAGCTTGTATAGCACTACAGATACGCAGTATTTT. Protein: CASSLYSTTDTQYF.

This chain uses TRBV21-1 with TRBJ1-4. TRBV21-1 is tagged as a pseudogene. The CDR3 extends over 14 amino acids. The chain's CDR3 is CASSKRQGSEKLFF. The CDR3 nucleotides read TGTGCCAGCAGCAAGCGTCAAGGGAGTGAAAAACTGTTTTTT.

V is TRBV5-4 and J is TRBJ1-2; possible D gene TRBD1, 5 bases. This CDR3 spans 15 amino acids. Trimming cost V 2 bases and J 4 bases, with 15 bases left between them. Germline-derived CDR1 and CDR2 are SGHNT and YYREEE (reference sequence). The CDR3 region has the DNA TGTGCCAGCAGCTTCCAGGGAGGGGTTAGCTATGGCTACACCTTC. Its protein is CASSFQGGVSYGYTF.